What follows are 18 T cell receptor beta chains derived from one specimen sequenced in a study of cytomegalovirus exposure and HLA in healthy donors. The method was immunoSEQ multiplex PCR; TCRdb's version includes in-frame clones alone and lacks a portion of them. The profile shows over 110,000 clones, more than 75% of them singletons. The specimen sequenced was PBMCs. These receptors were collected from a man aged 18 to 30 in good health and CMV-seropositive.

The V gene is TRBV4-2, the J gene TRBJ1-4; D possibly corresponds to TRBD1 (6 bases). The CDR3 is 18 amino acids. Deletions cut 0 bases from V and 8 bases from J, with 22 bases between. Germline CDR1 and CDR2: LGHNA and YNFKEQ. The CDR3 bases are TGTGCCAGCAGCCAAGATGGGGCAGGGGTCTGGTCGGAGGAAAAACTGTTTTTT. Translating it yields CASSQDGAGVWSEEKLFF.

The V call is TRBV5-1, the J call TRBJ2-3; D uncertain. V was pared by 0 bases and J by 6 bases, with 5 bases between. Germline lookup yields CDR1 SGHRS and CDR2 YFSETQ. The CDR3 totals 12 residues. CDR3 region: CASSLAADTQYF. For the CDR3, the DNA is TGCGCCAGCAGCTTGGCCGCGGATACGCAGTATTTT.

The chain has TRBV19 and TRBJ2-7; TRBD1 matches at 8 bases. Germline assignment: CDR1 LNHDA and CDR2 SQIVND (reference sequence). After removal of 6 bases from V and 5 bases from J, the junction contained 3 bases not matched to a gene. This CDR3 is 12 amino acids long. CDR3 DNA: TGTGCCAGTAGGGCAGGGGGCAACGAGCAGTACTTC. Encoded protein: CASRAGGNEQYF.

In regard to this clone: A read error may explain this, as a much larger clone is one base away. V gene TRBV11-1 combines with J gene TRBJ2-7; 8 positions match TRBD1. The V gene end was trimmed by 4 bases and the J gene end by 6 bases; junction bases not matched to a gene: 5. CDR1 is SGHAT and CDR2 is FQDESV in the germline V gene (reference sequence). The length of the CDR3 is 13 residues. The CDR3 is CASSSDRGSEQYF. The CDR3 bases are TGTGCCAGCAGCTCCGACAGGGGTAGCGAGCAGTACTTC.

The chain employs TRBV25-1 and TRBJ2-1, with D unresolved. This CDR3 contains 15 residues. V lost 4 bases and J 5 bases, leaving 15 bases between the germline ends. Germline V gene lookup returns CDR1 MGHDK and CDR2 SYGVNS. CDR3 residues: CASSVPGRSDNEQFF. The CDR3 coding sequence is TGTGCCAGCAGTGTCCCCGGAAGGAGTGACAATGAGCAGTTCTTC.

The chain uses TRBV18 and TRBJ2-7, with 7 bases fitting TRBD1. CDR1 KGHSH and CDR2 LQKENI come from the germline V gene. Trimming removed 5 bases from V and 2 bases from J; junction bases left unmatched: 9. The CDR3 consists of 15 residues. CDR3 coding DNA: TGTGCCAGCTCAGCCACCGGGACAGAGACCTACGAGCAGTACTTC. The encoded protein is CASSATGTETYEQYF. Supplemented by reference TRBV18 and TRBJ2-7, the full variable domain reads NAGVMQNPRHLVRRRGQEARLRCSPMKGHSHVYWYRQLPEEGLKFMVYLQKENIIDESGMPKERFSAEFPKEGPSILRIQQVVRGDSAAYFCASSATGTETYEQYFGPGTRLTVT.

The chain couples TRBV15 to TRBJ2-5, with D possibly TRBD2 on 6 matching bases. V lost 0 bases to trimming and J lost 5 bases, with 13 bases between them. This CDR3 has 15 amino acids. From germline, CDR1 is LNHNV and CDR2 YYDKDF (reference sequence). The DNA for the CDR3 is TGTGCCACCAGCAGAGATGCGACGGGACTGGAGACCCAGTACTTC. This translates into CATSRDATGLETQYF.

The CDR3 DNA follows: TGCGCCAGCAGGCCACAGGGGGTTGTCCCCCCTTTGGAGACCCAGTACTTC. Amino acid sequence: CASRPQGVVPPLETQYF. The V call is TRBV5-1, the J call TRBJ2-5; 8 bases match TRBD1. This CDR3 contains 17 residues. V lost 5 bases and J lost 5; bases outside the gene matches: 17. From germline, CDR1 is SGHRS and CDR2 YFSETQ.

The rearrangement joins TRBV2 to TRBJ1-4; 10 bases map to TRBD1. Germline V lookup: CDR1 SNHLY, CDR2 FYNNEI. CDR3 length: 15 amino acids. The trim removed 5 bases at V and 7 bases at J, leaving 7 bases unmatched. The CDR3 sequence: CASSYTTGGTEKLFF. CDR3 DNA sequence: TGTGCCAGCAGTTATACGACAGGGGGCACTGAAAAACTGTTTTTT.

The J gene is TRBJ1-4, the V gene TRBV19; 7 bases are shared with TRBD1. Per germline, CDR1 LNHDA and CDR2 SQIVND (reference sequence). The junction had 7 bases not matched to a gene; V was cut back by 6 bases and J by 0 bases. CDR3 length: 16 amino acids. CDR3 DNA sequence: TGTGCCAGTAGGGAGCGAGGGGGCGCAACTAATGAAAAACTGTTTTTT. This codes for CASRERGGATNEKLFF.

V gene TRBV6-1 combines with J gene TRBJ1-5; 10 positions agree with TRBD1. The CDR3 has 15 amino acids. Germline trimming cut 1 base from V and 4 bases from J; bases unmatched to any gene: 1. Germline V gives CDR1 MNHNS, CDR2 SASEGT. The CDR3 is CASSEGTGGNQPQHF. Written as DNA, the CDR3 is TGTGCCAGCAGTGAAGGGACAGGGGGGAATCAGCCCCAGCATTTT.

The chain has TRBV11-2 and TRBJ1-1; 7 bases align to TRBD1. The junction had 1 base not matched to a gene; V was cut back by 2 bases and J by 1 base. The CDR3 runs to 14 residues. Germline V CDR1 and CDR2: SGHAT, FQNNGV. The chain's CDR3 is CASSLRGRNTEAFF. The CDR3 bases are TGTGCCAGCAGCTTAAGGGGGCGGAACACTGAAGCTTTCTTT.

The genes are TRBV19 and TRBJ2-2, with D maybe TRBD1 (5 bases). This CDR3 region has 14 residues. Trimming stripped 7 bases from V and 5 bases from J, with 14 bases between. CDR1 and CDR2 from the germline V gene are LNHDA and SQIVND (reference sequence). CDR3 coding DNA: TGTGCCAGTACACCCCGCCAGGGTACCGGGGAGCTGTTTTTT. As protein: CASTPRQGTGELFF.

This clone occurred a few times. The chain combines TRBV7-9 with TRBJ2-7, with a tentative D call TRBD2 (5 bases). Deletions cut 2 bases from V and 6 bases from J, with 17 bases between. The CDR3 extends over 15 amino acids. Germline V lookup: CDR1 SEHNR, CDR2 FQNEAQ (reference sequence). CDR3 amino acids: CASSLSEALRVEQYF. The CDR3 nucleotides are TGTGCCAGCAGCTTATCGGAGGCGTTGAGGGTCGAGCAGTACTTC.

The chain joins TRBV6-4 to TRBJ2-3, with a weak D call TRBD1 (5 bases). V lost 3 bases and J 6 bases, leaving 13 bases between the germline ends. The CDR3 has 14 residues. Germline V gene lookup returns CDR1 MRHNA and CDR2 SNTAGT. CDR3 residues: CASSEQGGSDTQYF. DNA for the CDR3: TGTGCCAGCAGTGAGCAGGGTGGTTCTGATACGCAGTATTTT.

This sequence joins TRBV2 and TRBJ2-2; D may be TRBD1 (6 bases). The germline gives CDR1 SNHLY, CDR2 FYNNEI. There are 14 residues in the CDR3. V shed 8 bases and J shed 0 bases, with 10 bases lying between them. In DNA, the CDR3 is TGTGCCAGCCGTGGGGACACGAACACCGGGGAGCTGTTTTTT. Translated: CASRGDTNTGELFF.

This clone occurred once. The chain combines TRBV18 with TRBJ2-2; the match to TRBD1 covers 7 bases. Losses at the gene ends were 1 base for V and 4 bases for J; bases not matched to a gene: 12. The CDR3 length is 18 residues. Germline CDR1 is KGHSH and CDR2 is LQKENI. The CDR3 is CASSPQLTGATGTGELFF. Written as DNA, the CDR3 is TGTGCCAGCTCACCACAACTTACAGGGGCTACGGGCACCGGGGAGCTGTTTTTT. Full variable domain (missing parts from reference TRBV18 and TRBJ2-2): NAGVMQNPRHLVRRRGQEARLRCSPMKGHSHVYWYRQLPEEGLKFMVYLQKENIIDESGMPKERFSAEFPKEGPSILRIQQVVRGDSAAYFCASSPQLTGATGTGELFFGEGSRLTVL.

The gene calls are TRBV18 and TRBJ2-4; D remains ambiguous. The CDR3 runs 13 residues. Germline CDR1 reads KGHSH; CDR2 reads LQKENI. With 6 bases removed from V and 0 bases from J, the gap between germline ends came to 6 bases. The CDR3 sequence is CASSSEAKNIQYF. CDR3 bases: TGTGCCAGCTCTTCAGAAGCCAAAAACATTCAGTACTTC.